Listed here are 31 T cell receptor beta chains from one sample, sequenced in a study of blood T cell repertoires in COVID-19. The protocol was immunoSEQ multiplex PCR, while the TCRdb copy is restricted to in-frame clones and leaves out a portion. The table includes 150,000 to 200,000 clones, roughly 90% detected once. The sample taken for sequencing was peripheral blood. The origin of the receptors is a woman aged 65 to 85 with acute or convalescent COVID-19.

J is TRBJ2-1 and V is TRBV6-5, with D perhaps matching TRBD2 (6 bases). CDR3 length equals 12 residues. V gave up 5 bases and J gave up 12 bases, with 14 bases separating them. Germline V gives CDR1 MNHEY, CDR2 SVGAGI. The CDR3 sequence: CASSPSTGGQFF. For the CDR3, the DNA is TGTGCCAGCAGTCCCTCAACCGGGGGGCAGTTCTTC.

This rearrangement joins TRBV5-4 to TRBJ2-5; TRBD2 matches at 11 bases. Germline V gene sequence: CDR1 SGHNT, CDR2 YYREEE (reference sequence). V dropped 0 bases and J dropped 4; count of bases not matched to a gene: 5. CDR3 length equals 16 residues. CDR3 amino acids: CASSLAGLAGGETQYF. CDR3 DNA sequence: TGTGCCAGCAGCTTGGCAGGGCTAGCGGGAGGAGAGACCCAGTACTTC.

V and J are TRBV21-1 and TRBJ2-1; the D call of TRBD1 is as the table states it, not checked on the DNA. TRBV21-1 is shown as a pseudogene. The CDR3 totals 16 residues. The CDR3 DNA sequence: TGTGCCAGCAGCAAAGTGGACAGCTCTGTGAACAATGAGCAGTTCTTC. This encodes CASSKVDSSVNNEQFF.

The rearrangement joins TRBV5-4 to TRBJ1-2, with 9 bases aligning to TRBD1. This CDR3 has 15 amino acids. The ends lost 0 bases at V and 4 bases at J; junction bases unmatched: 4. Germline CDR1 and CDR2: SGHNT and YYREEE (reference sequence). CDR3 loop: CASSLVGQGGYGYTF. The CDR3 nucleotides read TGTGCCAGCAGCTTGGTGGGACAGGGAGGCTATGGCTACACCTTC.

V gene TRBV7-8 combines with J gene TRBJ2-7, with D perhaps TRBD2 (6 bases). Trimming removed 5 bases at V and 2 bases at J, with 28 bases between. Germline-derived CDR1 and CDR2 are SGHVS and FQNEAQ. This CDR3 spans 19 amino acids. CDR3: CASSLGWASVTALTYEQYF. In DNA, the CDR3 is TGTGCCAGCAGCCTCGGCTGGGCTAGCGTTACGGCCCTAACCTACGAGCAGTACTTC. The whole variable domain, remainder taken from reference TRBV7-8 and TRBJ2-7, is GAGVSQSPRYKVAKRGQDVALRCDPISGHVSLFWYQQALGQGPEFLTYFQNEAQLDKSGLPSDRFFAERPEGSVSTLKIQRTQQEDSAVYLCASSLGWASVTALTYEQYFGPGTRLTVT.

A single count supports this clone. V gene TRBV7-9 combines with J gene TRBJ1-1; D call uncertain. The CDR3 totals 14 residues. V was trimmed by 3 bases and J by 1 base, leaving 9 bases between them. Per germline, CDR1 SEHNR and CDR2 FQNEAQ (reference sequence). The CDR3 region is CASSLNEKNTEAFF. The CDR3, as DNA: TGTGCCAGCAGCTTGAATGAGAAGAACACTGAAGCTTTCTTT.

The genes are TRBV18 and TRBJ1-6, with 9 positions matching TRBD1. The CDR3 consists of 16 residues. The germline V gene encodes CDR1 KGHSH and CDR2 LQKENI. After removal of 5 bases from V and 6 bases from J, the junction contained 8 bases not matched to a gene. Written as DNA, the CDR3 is TGTGCCAGCTCAGGGGGACAGGGCGGTCTTAATTCACCCCTCCACTTT. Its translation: CASSGGQGGLNSPLHF.

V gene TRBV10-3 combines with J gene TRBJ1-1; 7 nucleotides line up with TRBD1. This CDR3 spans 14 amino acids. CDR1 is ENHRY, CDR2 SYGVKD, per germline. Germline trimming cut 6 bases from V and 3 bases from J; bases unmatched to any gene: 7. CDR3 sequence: CAISLTGWDTEAFF. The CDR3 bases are TGTGCCATCAGCCTGACAGGGTGGGACACTGAAGCTTTCTTT.

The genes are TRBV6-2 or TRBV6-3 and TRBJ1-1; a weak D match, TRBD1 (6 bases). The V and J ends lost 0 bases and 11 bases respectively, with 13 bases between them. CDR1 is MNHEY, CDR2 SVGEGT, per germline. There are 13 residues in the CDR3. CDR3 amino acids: CASSYSSNREAFF. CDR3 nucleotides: TGTGCCAGCAGTTACTCGAGTAACAGGGAGGCTTTCTTT.

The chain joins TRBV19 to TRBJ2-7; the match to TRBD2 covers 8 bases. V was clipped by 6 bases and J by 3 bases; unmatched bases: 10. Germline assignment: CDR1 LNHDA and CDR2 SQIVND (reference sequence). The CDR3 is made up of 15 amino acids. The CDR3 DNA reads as TGTGCCAGTAGCCCCGGGGGGGGCCGATACTACGAGCAGTACTTC. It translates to CASSPGGGRYYEQYF.

The CDR3 protein is CASSQGLVQNTEAFF. In DNA form, the CDR3 reads TGTGCCAGCAGCCAAGGGCTGGTTCAGAACACTGAAGCTTTCTTT. The V and J genes are TRBV14 and TRBJ1-1; D is uncertain. V gave up 1 base and J gave up 1 base, with 10 bases separating them. The CDR3 totals 15 residues. In germline, CDR1 is SGHDN, CDR2 FVKESK. Using reference TRBV14 and TRBJ1-1 for the parts outside the CDR3, the full variable domain is EAGVTQFPSHSVIEKGQTVTLRCDPISGHDNLYWYRRVMGKEIKFLLHFVKESKQDESGMPNNRFLAERTGGTYSTLKVQPAELEDSGVYFCASSQGLVQNTEAFFGQGTRLTVV.

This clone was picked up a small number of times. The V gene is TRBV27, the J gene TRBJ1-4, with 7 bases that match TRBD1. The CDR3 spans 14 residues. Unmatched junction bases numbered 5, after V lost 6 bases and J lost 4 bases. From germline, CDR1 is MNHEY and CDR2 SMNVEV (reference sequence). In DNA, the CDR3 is TGTGCCAGCAGGACAGGGTCCGGTAATGAAAAACTGTTTTTT. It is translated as CASRTGSGNEKLFF. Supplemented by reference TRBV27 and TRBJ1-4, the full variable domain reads EAQVTQNPRYLITVTGKKLTVTCSQNMNHEYMSWYRQDPGLGLRQIYYSMNVEVTDKGDVPEGYKVSRKEKRNFPLILESPSPNQTSLYFCASRTGSGNEKLFFGSGTQLSVL.

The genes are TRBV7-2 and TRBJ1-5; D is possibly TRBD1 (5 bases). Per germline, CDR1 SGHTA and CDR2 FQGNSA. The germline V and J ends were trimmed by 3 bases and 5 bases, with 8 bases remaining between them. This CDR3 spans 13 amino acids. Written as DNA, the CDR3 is TGTGCCAGCAGCTTTCAAGGGGATCAGCCCCAGCATTTT. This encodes CASSFQGDQPQHF.

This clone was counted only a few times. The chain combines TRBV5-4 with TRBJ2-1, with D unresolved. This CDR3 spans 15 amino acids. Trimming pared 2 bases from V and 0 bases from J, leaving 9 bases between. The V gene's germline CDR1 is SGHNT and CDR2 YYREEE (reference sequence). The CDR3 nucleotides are TGTGCCAGCAGCTTTGAATTTAGCTCCTACAATGAGCAGTTCTTC. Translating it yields CASSFEFSSYNEQFF.

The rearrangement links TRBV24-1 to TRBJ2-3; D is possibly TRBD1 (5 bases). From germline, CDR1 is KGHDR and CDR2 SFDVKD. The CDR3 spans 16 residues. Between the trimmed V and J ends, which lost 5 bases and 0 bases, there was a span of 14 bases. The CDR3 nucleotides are TGTGCCACCAGTGGGGGCCAAGCCTCTAGCACAGATACGCAGTATTTT. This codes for CATSGGQASSTDTQYF.

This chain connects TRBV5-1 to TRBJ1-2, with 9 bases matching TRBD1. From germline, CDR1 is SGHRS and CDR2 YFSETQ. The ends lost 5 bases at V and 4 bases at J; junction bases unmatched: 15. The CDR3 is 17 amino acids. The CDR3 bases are TGCGCCAGCAGGCTACCGGGACAGGGAAACTACGGCTATGGCTACACCTTC. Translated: CASRLPGQGNYGYGYTF.

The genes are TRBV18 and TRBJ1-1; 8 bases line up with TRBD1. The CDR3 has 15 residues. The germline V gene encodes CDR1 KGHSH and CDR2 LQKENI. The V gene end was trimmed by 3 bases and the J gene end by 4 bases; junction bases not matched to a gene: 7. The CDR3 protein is CASSPSTGGGTEAFF. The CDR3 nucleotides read TGTGCCAGCTCACCTTCTACAGGGGGTGGCACTGAAGCTTTCTTT.

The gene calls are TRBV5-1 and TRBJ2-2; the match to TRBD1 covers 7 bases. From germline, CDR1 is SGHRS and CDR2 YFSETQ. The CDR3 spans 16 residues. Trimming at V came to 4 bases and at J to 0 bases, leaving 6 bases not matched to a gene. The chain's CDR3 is CASSMHRGTNTGELFF. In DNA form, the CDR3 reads TGCGCCAGCAGCATGCACAGGGGCACGAACACCGGGGAGCTGTTTTTT.

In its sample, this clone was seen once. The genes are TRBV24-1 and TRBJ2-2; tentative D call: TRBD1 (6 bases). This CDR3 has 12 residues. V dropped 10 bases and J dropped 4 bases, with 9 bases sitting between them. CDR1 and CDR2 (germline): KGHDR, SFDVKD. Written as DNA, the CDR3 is TGTGCCACAGGACAGTTCACCGGGGAGCTGTTTTTT. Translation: CATGQFTGELFF.

CDR3 protein: CASKRGRKDSPLHF. The CDR3 DNA is TGTGCCAGCAAGCGGGGGAGGAAGGATTCACCCCTCCACTTT. The chain has TRBV6-5 and TRBJ1-6; D is perhaps TRBD1 (5 bases). The V gene's germline CDR1 is MNHEY and CDR2 SVGAGI. This CDR3 region has 14 residues. V was shortened by 7 bases and J by 8 bases, with 15 bases between the two germline ends.

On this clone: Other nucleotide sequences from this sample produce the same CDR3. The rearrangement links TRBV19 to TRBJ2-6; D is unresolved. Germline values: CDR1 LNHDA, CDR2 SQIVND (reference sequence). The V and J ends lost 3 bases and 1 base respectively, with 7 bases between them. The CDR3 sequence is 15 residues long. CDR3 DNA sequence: TGTGCCAGTAGTATTCCGGGTTCTGGGGCCAACGTCCTGACTTTC. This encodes CASSIPGSGANVLTF.

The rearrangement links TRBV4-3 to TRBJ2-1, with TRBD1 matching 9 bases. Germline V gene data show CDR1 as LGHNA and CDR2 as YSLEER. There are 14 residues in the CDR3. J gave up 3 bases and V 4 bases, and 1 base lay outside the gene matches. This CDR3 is CASSPDRGYNEQFF. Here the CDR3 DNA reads TGCGCCAGCAGCCCGGACAGGGGCTACAATGAGCAGTTCTTC.

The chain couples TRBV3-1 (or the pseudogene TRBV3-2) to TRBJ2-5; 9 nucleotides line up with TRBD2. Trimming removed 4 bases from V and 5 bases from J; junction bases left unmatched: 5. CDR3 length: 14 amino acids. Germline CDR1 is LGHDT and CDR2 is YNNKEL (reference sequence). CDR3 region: CASSPAGGGETQYF. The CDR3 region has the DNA TGTGCCAGCAGCCCAGCGGGGGGAGGCGAGACCCAGTACTTC.

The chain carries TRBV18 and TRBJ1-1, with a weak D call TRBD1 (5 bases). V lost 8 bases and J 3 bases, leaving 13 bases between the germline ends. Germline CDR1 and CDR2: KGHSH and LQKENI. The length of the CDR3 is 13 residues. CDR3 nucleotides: TGTGCCAGCGCGATAGGAGGGGACACTGAAGCTTTCTTT. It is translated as CASAIGGDTEAFF.

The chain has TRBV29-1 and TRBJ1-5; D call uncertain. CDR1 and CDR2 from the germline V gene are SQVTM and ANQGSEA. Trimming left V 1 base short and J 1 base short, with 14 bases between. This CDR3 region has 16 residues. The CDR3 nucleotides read TGCAGCGTTGAAGCCAGGAAAGAAAAAAGCAATCAGCCCCAGCATTTT. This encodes CSVEARKEKSNQPQHF.

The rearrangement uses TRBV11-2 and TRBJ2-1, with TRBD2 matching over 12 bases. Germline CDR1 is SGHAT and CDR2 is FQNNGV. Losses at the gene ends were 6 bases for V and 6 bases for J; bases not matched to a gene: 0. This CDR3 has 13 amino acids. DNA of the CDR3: TGTGCCAGCAGGACTAGCGGGGGCAATGAGCAGTTCTTC. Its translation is CASRTSGGNEQFF.

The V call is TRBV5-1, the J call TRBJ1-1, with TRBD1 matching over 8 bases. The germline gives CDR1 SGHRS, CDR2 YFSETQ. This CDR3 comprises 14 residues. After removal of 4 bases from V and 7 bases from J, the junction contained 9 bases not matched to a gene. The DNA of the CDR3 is TGCGCCAGCAGCACGGGACAGGAGGGGGGTGAAGCTTTCTTT. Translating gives CASSTGQEGGEAFF.

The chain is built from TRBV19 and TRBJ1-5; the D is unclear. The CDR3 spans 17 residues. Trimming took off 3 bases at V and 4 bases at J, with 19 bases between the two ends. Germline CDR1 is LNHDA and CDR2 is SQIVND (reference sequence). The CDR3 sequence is CASSISSGRVGNQPQHF. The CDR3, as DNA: TGTGCCAGTAGTATTTCGTCGGGGAGGGTCGGGAATCAGCCCCAGCATTTT. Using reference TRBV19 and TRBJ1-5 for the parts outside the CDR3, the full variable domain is DGGITQSPKYLFRKEGQNVTLSCEQNLNHDAMYWYRQDPGQGLRLIYYSQIVNDFQKGDIAEGYSVSREKKESFPLTVTSAQKNPTAFYLCASSISSGRVGNQPQHFGDGTRLSIL.

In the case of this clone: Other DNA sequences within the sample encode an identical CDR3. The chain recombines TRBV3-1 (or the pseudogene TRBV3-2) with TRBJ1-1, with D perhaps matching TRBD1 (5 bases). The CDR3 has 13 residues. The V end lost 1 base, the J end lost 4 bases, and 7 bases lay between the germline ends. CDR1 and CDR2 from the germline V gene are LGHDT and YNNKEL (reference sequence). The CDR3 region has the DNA TGTGCCAGCAGCCAAGGGGGGGGCACTGAAGCTTTCTTT. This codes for CASSQGGGTEAFF.

CDR3: CASSPGQGANEKLFF. The CDR3 DNA follows: TGTGCCAGCAGTCCCGGACAGGGGGCGAATGAAAAACTGTTTTTT. V and J are TRBV5-5 and TRBJ1-4, with 11 bases lining up with TRBD1. V shed 5 bases and J 5 bases; nucleotides not matched to a gene: 5. Per the germline V gene, CDR1 is SGHKS and CDR2 is YYEKEE (reference sequence). The CDR3 has 15 amino acids.

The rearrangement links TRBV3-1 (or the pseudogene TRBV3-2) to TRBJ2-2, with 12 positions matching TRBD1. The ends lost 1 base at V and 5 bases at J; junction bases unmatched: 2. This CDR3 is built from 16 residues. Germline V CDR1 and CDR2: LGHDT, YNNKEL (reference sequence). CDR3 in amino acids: CASSQGDRGRTGELFF. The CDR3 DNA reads TGTGCCAGCAGCCAAGGGGACAGGGGGCGGACCGGGGAGCTGTTTTTT.